This T cell receptor (beta chain) came from a study of regulatory T cells in long-lasting Graves disease. Time point meaning: persistent/refractory GD, antithyroid drugs over 5 years with positive TRAb. RNA from PBMCs was the source of the TCR library. Study-level findings and limits: Not thyroid tissue but only peripheral blood was studied. TRBV28, TRBJ1-2 and TRBJ2-5 were favored in persistent disease.

Construction of the TCR beta libraries employed iRepertoire HTBI primers in conjunction with Arm-PCR of CDR3 regions. TCRdb passed the multiplex PCR reads through MiXCR, listing each CDR3 protein once. The sample has about 660,000 distinct CDR3 sequences, about 32% seen once. In the case of this clonotype: Its cognate antigen is unknown.

Germline V gives CDR1 ENHRY, CDR2 SYGVKD. Germline trimming cut 5 bases from V and 1 base from J; bases unmatched to any gene: 12. The CDR3 spans 17 residues. The sample consisted of peripheral blood mononuclear cells (PBMCs), taken when the disease was refractory, from a patient treated with antithyroid drugs. The chain uses TRBV10-3 and TRBJ2-3, with TRBD1 matching over 7 bases. This receptor was identified in a female donor with Graves disease. The CDR3 region is CAISLPATGQGTDTQYF. The CDR3 bases are TGTGCCATCAGTCTCCCTGCGACCGGACAGGGCACAGATACGCAGTATTTT.